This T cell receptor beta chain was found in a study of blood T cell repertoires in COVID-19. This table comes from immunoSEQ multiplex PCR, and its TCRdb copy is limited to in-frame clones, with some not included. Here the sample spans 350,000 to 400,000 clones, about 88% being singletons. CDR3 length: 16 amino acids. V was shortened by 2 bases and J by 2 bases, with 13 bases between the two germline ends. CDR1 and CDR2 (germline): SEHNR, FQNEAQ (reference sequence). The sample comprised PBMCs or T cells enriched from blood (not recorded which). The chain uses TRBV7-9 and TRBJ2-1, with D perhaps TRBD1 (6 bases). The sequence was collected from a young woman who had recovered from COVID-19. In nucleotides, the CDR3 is TGTGCCAGCAGCTTATTACGACAGGAGGCCTACAATGAGCAGTTCTTC. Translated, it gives CASSLLRQEAYNEQFF.